This is a list of T cell receptor beta chains from one sample in a study of post-analysis software for immune sequencing data. TCRdb itself ran the PCR reads through MiXCR, one entry per CDR3 protein. The sample has roughly 870,000 distinct CDR3 sequences; 53% are singletons. The sample comprised blood. These receptors all come from a girl aged 5 to 17 with multiple sclerosis. Each CDR3 is given with its conserved first and last residue. D genes are given only for firm matches. Rows give clone size only sometimes, using once, few, many, or a class for an expanded clone.

V gene: TRBV20-1; J gene: TRBJ2-5; D gene: NA; clone size: NA; CDR3 DNA: TGCAGTGCTAGAGATAGCGTGCAAGAGACCCAGTACTTC; CDR3 protein: CSARDSVQETQYF
V gene: TRBV6-6; J gene: TRBJ1-2; D gene: NA; clone size: few; CDR3 DNA: TGTGCCAGCAGTTACTCGGCCAGGGCGCAAGGGAACTATGGCTACACCTTC; CDR3 protein: CASSYSARAQGNYGYTF
V gene: TRBV27; J gene: TRBJ1-5; D gene: NA; clone size: once; CDR3 DNA: TGTGCCAGCAGTTTATTTTTCCGAGGCAATCAGCCCCAGCATTTT; CDR3 protein: CASSLFFRGNQPQHF
V gene: TRBV15; J gene: TRBJ2-7; D gene: NA; clone size: NA; CDR3 DNA: TGTGCCACCAGCAGAGATCAAGTCAGGGGCTACGAGCAGTACTTC; CDR3 protein: CATSRDQVRGYEQYF
V gene: TRBV2; J gene: TRBJ2-7; D gene: NA; clone size: NA; CDR3 DNA: TGTGCCAGCAGTGAAGCGCTCACGGGGGCCCCAAACGAGCAGTACTTC; CDR3 protein: CASSEALTGAPNEQYF
V gene: TRBV6-6; J gene: TRBJ2-1; D gene: TRBD2; clone size: NA; CDR3 DNA: TGTGCCAGCAGCGGACGCGAGGGTAGCGGGAGGGGAAATGAGCAGTTCTTC; CDR3 protein: CASSGREGSGRGNEQFF
V gene: TRBV6-1; J gene: TRBJ2-5; D gene: NA; clone size: few; CDR3 DNA: TGTGCCAGCAGTGTTGAAAAGGGAGAGACCCAGTACTTC; CDR3 protein: CASSVEKGETQYF
V gene: TRBV7-9; J gene: TRBJ1-1; D gene: NA; clone size: NA; CDR3 DNA: TGTGCCAGCAGCCCGGGGAACCCGGACAGCCGCTTTTTGAGCACTGAAGCTTTCTTT; CDR3 protein: CASSPGNPDSRFLSTEAFF
V gene: TRBV7-2; J gene: TRBJ2-5; D gene: NA; clone size: NA; CDR3 DNA: TGTGCCAGCAGCTTAGTCCCGGTTATAGAGCAGTACTTC; CDR3 protein: CASSLVPVIEQYF
V gene: TRBV10-3; J gene: TRBJ2-3; D gene: NA; clone size: NA; CDR3 DNA: TGTGCCATCCAGGCGGTCAGGGCGACAGATACGCGGTATTTT; CDR3 protein: CAIQAVRATDTRYF
V gene: TRBV4-1; J gene: TRBJ2-5; D gene: TRBD1; clone size: NA; CDR3 DNA: TGCGCCAGCAGCCAAGGGACAGGGGCTGGGGAGACCCAGTACTTC; CDR3 protein: CASSQGTGAGETQYF
V gene: TRBV9; J gene: TRBJ1-1; D gene: NA; clone size: NA; CDR3 DNA: TGTGCCAGCAGCGTAGGCCCTGGGAACACTGAAGCTTTCTTT; CDR3 protein: CASSVGPGNTEAFF
V gene: TRBV11-2; J gene: TRBJ2-1; D gene: TRBD1; clone size: NA; CDR3 DNA: TGTGCCAGCAGTCCGAACAGGGGGGTGCAGTTCTTC; CDR3 protein: CASSPNRGVQFF
V gene: TRBV5-1; J gene: TRBJ2-1; D gene: TRBD2; clone size: NA; CDR3 DNA: TGCGCCAGCAGCTTGGGACTAGCGGGAGGGTACAATGAGCAGTTCTTC; CDR3 protein: CASSLGLAGGYNEQFF
V gene: TRBV5-6; J gene: TRBJ2-1; D gene: NA; clone size: NA; CDR3 DNA: TGTGCCAGCAGCCCGGGGGGACAGCTCGCATTTTTTGAGCAGTTCTTC; CDR3 protein: CASSPGGQLAFFEQFF
V gene: TRBV29-1; J gene: TRBJ1-2; D gene: NA; clone size: few; CDR3 DNA: TGCAGCGCCGTCGGTGGAGGAGCTAACTATGGCTACACCTTC; CDR3 protein: CSAVGGGANYGYTF
V gene: TRBV9; J gene: TRBJ2-7; D gene: NA; clone size: NA; CDR3 DNA: TGTGCCAGCAGCTCAGGACCCCTAAGCTTAGAGACTCAGTACTTC; CDR3 protein: CASSSGPLSLETQYF
V gene: TRBV6-1; J gene: TRBJ2-5; D gene: NA; clone size: few; CDR3 DNA: TGTGCCAGCAGTGAAGAGCCAATTGCAGAGACCCAGTACTTC; CDR3 protein: CASSEEPIAETQYF
V gene: TRBV5-1; J gene: TRBJ2-1; D gene: TRBD2; clone size: NA; CDR3 DNA: TGCGCCAGCAGCTTGACGTGGGAGGGCCTGAGTGAGCAGTTCTTC; CDR3 protein: CASSLTWEGLSEQFF
V gene: TRBV9; J gene: TRBJ1-2; D gene: TRBD1; clone size: once; CDR3 DNA: TGTGCCAGCAGCCTCCAACAGGGGGAGGTCTACGGCTACACCTTC; CDR3 protein: CASSLQQGEVYGYTF
V gene: TRBV20-1; J gene: TRBJ2-1; D gene: TRBD2; clone size: NA; CDR3 DNA: TGCAGTGCTAGAGTATCGACTAGCGGGAGACCTGAGCAGTTCTTC; CDR3 protein: CSARVSTSGRPEQFF
V gene: TRBV20-1; J gene: TRBJ2-5; D gene: NA; clone size: NA; CDR3 DNA: TGCAGTGCTAGAGCAGGAGACGAAGTTGGAGGTGGGGAGACCCAGTACTTC; CDR3 protein: CSARAGDEVGGGETQYF
V gene: TRBV7-2; J gene: TRBJ2-7; D gene: NA; clone size: NA; CDR3 DNA: TGTGCCAGCAGTAGAGACCCCCTTGGGTCCTACGAGCAGTACTTC; CDR3 protein: CASSRDPLGSYEQYF
V gene: TRBV7-2; J gene: TRBJ2-5; D gene: NA; clone size: NA; CDR3 DNA: TGTGCCAGCAGCGATACCGGGGGACAAGAGACCCAGTACTTC; CDR3 protein: CASSDTGGQETQYF
V gene: TRBV20-1; J gene: TRBJ2-7; D gene: TRBD1; clone size: NA; CDR3 DNA: TGCAGTGCAACCGGGACAGGTTCGGGGGAGCAGTACTTC; CDR3 protein: CSATGTGSGEQYF
V gene: TRBV7-9; J gene: TRBJ2-3; D gene: TRBD2; clone size: few; CDR3 DNA: TGTGCCAGCAGCTCCGGACTAGATAGCACAGATACGCAGTATTTT; CDR3 protein: CASSSGLDSTDTQYF
V gene: TRBV12-3/TRBV12-4; J gene: TRBJ1-1; D gene: NA; clone size: NA; CDR3 DNA: TGTGCCAGCACTTTAGGGTTAACTGAAGCTTTCTTT; CDR3 protein: CASTLGLTEAFF
V gene: TRBV20-1; J gene: TRBJ1-2; D gene: TRBD1; clone size: NA; CDR3 DNA: TGCAGTGCTAGCAACAGGGGGACGGAGACTTATGGCTACACCTTC; CDR3 protein: CSASNRGTETYGYTF
V gene: TRBV24-1; J gene: TRBJ2-3; D gene: TRBD1; clone size: NA; CDR3 DNA: TGTGCCACCAGCACACCCGGACAGGGGGCGATCACAGATACGCAGTATTTT; CDR3 protein: CATSTPGQGAITDTQYF
V gene: TRBV18; J gene: TRBJ1-2; D gene: NA; clone size: NA; CDR3 DNA: TGTGCCAGCTCACCAGCGACCGGCTATGGCTACACCTTC; CDR3 protein: CASSPATGYGYTF
V gene: TRBV7-9; J gene: TRBJ2-5; D gene: TRBD2; clone size: few; CDR3 DNA: TGTGCCAGCAGCGAAGGGACTAGCGGAGAGACCCAGTACTTC; CDR3 protein: CASSEGTSGETQYF
V gene: TRBV5-5; J gene: TRBJ2-3; D gene: NA; clone size: once; CDR3 DNA: TGTGCCAGCAGCTTGGACCGAAATACGCAGTATTTT; CDR3 protein: CASSLDRNTQYF
V gene: TRBV29-1; J gene: TRBJ1-1; D gene: NA; clone size: NA; CDR3 DNA: TGCAGCGGGACCTCCTTACTAACTGAAGCTTTCTTT; CDR3 protein: CSGTSLLTEAFF
V gene: TRBV10-3; J gene: TRBJ1-2; D gene: NA; clone size: NA; CDR3 DNA: TGTGCCATCAGTGAGGCAGGGAACTCTGGCTACACCTTC; CDR3 protein: CAISEAGNSGYTF
V gene: TRBV7-9; J gene: TRBJ2-5; D gene: NA; clone size: NA; CDR3 DNA: TGTGCCAGCAGCTTCGCGGGACCCCAAGAGACCCAGTACTTC; CDR3 protein: CASSFAGPQETQYF
V gene: TRBV28; J gene: TRBJ2-3; D gene: NA; clone size: few; CDR3 DNA: TGTGCCAGCACCGCTCAAGGGGGAGAGAGCACAGATACGCAGTATTTT; CDR3 protein: CASTAQGGESTDTQYF
V gene: TRBV7-9; J gene: TRBJ2-3; D gene: NA; clone size: NA; CDR3 DNA: TGTGCCAGCAGCGAACTCGGACTTGGCACAGATACGCAGTATTTT; CDR3 protein: CASSELGLGTDTQYF
V gene: TRBV6-5; J gene: TRBJ2-3; D gene: NA; clone size: NA; CDR3 DNA: TGTGCCAGCAGTTACTCGGGGCTGGGCGTCGGTACGCAGTATTTT; CDR3 protein: CASSYSGLGVGTQYF
V gene: TRBV5-1; J gene: TRBJ2-7; D gene: TRBD2; clone size: NA; CDR3 DNA: TGCGCCAGCAGCTGGGGACTAGCGGCTTCCTACGAGCAGTACTTC; CDR3 protein: CASSWGLAASYEQYF
V gene: TRBV2; J gene: TRBJ2-5; D gene: NA; clone size: once; CDR3 DNA: TGTGCCAGCAGTGAAAGTGCCGGAATCCAAGAGACCCAGTACTTC; CDR3 protein: CASSESAGIQETQYF
V gene: TRBV29-1; J gene: TRBJ1-2; D gene: TRBD1; clone size: NA; CDR3 DNA: TGCAGCGTCGAACAGGGGGCCTATGGCTACACCTTC; CDR3 protein: CSVEQGAYGYTF
V gene: TRBV6-2/TRBV6-3; J gene: TRBJ1-1; D gene: TRBD1; clone size: NA; CDR3 DNA: TGTGCCAGTGGGACAGGCGTGAACACTGAAGCTTTCTTT; CDR3 protein: CASGTGVNTEAFF
V gene: TRBV9; J gene: TRBJ2-7; D gene: NA; clone size: few; CDR3 DNA: TGTGCCAGCAGCGAGGGACACGTATCCTACGAGCAGTACTTC; CDR3 protein: CASSEGHVSYEQYF
V gene: TRBV6-2/TRBV6-3; J gene: TRBJ2-1; D gene: TRBD2; clone size: NA; CDR3 DNA: TGTGCCAGTCTGGGGACTAGCGGCAACAATGAGCAGTTCTTC; CDR3 protein: CASLGTSGNNEQFF
V gene: TRBV29-1; J gene: TRBJ2-6; D gene: NA; clone size: NA; CDR3 DNA: TGCAGCGTTGAAGCAGGGGCCTCTGGGGCCAACGTCCTGACTTTC; CDR3 protein: CSVEAGASGANVLTF
V gene: TRBV29-1; J gene: TRBJ2-1; D gene: TRBD2; clone size: NA; CDR3 DNA: TGCAGCGTTGTAACTAGCGGGGGCGCTTACTACAATGAGCAGTTCTTC; CDR3 protein: CSVVTSGGAYYNEQFF
V gene: TRBV20-1; J gene: TRBJ2-3; D gene: NA; clone size: NA; CDR3 DNA: TGCAGTGCTAGAGATTACCCTGTAGATACGCAGTATTTT; CDR3 protein: CSARDYPVDTQYF
V gene: TRBV12-3/TRBV12-4; J gene: TRBJ2-5; D gene: TRBD2; clone size: few; CDR3 DNA: TGTGCCAGCAGTTTTCCCGGGAGGGAGACCCAGTACTTC; CDR3 protein: CASSFPGRETQYF
V gene: TRBV5-8; J gene: TRBJ2-5; D gene: NA; clone size: few; CDR3 DNA: TGTGCCAGCAGCGGGACGCTAAGAGAGCAGTACTTC; CDR3 protein: CASSGTLREQYF
V gene: TRBV5-1; J gene: TRBJ2-2; D gene: NA; clone size: NA; CDR3 DNA: TGCGCCAGCAGCTTACCGCCGGGGGAGCTGTTTTTT; CDR3 protein: CASSLPPGELFF
V gene: TRBV10-3; J gene: TRBJ2-7; D gene: NA; clone size: NA; CDR3 DNA: TGTGCCATCAGTGAGCCAGGAGGTGGGGGTGTCTACGAGCAGTACTTC; CDR3 protein: CAISEPGGGGVYEQYF
V gene: TRBV12-3/TRBV12-4; J gene: TRBJ2-7; D gene: NA; clone size: NA; CDR3 DNA: TGTGCCAGCAGTTCATATCCCGGGACTTCGATCTACGAGCAGTACTTC; CDR3 protein: CASSSYPGTSIYEQYF
V gene: TRBV7-9; J gene: TRBJ2-1; D gene: NA; clone size: NA; CDR3 DNA: TGTGCCAGCAGCAGGGGACTTCTCAATGAGCAGTTCTTC; CDR3 protein: CASSRGLLNEQFF
V gene: TRBV27; J gene: TRBJ1-6; D gene: NA; clone size: NA; CDR3 DNA: TGTGCCAGCAGTTTATTTAATTCACCCCTCCACTTT; CDR3 protein: CASSLFNSPLHF
V gene: TRBV5-1; J gene: TRBJ2-5; D gene: TRBD2; clone size: NA; CDR3 DNA: TGCGCCAGCAGCTTCATTATAGCGGGGGAGGGAGAGACCCAGTACTTC; CDR3 protein: CASSFIIAGEGETQYF
V gene: TRBV18; J gene: TRBJ2-7; D gene: NA; clone size: NA; CDR3 DNA: TGTGCCAGTTCACCTTCCTTAGGGGGCGAGCAGTACTTC; CDR3 protein: CASSPSLGGEQYF
V gene: TRBV7-2; J gene: TRBJ2-5; D gene: NA; clone size: NA; CDR3 DNA: TGTGTCAGCAGCAAATACTCGGAGACCCAGTACTTC; CDR3 protein: CVSSKYSETQYF
V gene: TRBV20-1; J gene: TRBJ2-7; D gene: TRBD1; clone size: NA; CDR3 DNA: TGCAGTGCTGGCCGGGACAGGGGGAATAACGAGCAGTACTTC; CDR3 protein: CSAGRDRGNNEQYF
V gene: TRBV11-2; J gene: TRBJ2-4; D gene: TRBD2; clone size: NA; CDR3 DNA: TGTGCCAGCAGCCCTGGGACTAGCGGGAAACCAAATCTAGCCAAAAACATTCAGTACTTC; CDR3 protein: CASSPGTSGKPNLAKNIQYF
V gene: TRBV7-2; J gene: TRBJ1-2; D gene: NA; clone size: NA; CDR3 DNA: NA; CDR3 protein: CASSLVGTGTHGYTF